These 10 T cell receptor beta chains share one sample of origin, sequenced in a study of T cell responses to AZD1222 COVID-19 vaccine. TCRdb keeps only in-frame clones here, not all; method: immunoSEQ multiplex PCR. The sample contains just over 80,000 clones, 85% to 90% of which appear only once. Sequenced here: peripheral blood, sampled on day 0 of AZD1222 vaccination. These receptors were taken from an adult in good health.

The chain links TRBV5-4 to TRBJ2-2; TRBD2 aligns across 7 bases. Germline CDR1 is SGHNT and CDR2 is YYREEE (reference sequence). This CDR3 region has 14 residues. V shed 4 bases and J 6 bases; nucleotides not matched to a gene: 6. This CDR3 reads CASSAGLTPGELFF. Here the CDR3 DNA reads TGTGCCAGCAGCGCGGGACTAACCCCCGGGGAGCTGTTTTTT.

This CDR3 is CASTPRGGQETQYF. CDR3 DNA sequence: TGTGCCAGCACTCCACGAGGTGGGCAAGAGACCCAGTACTTC. J is TRBJ2-5 and V is TRBV3-1 (or the pseudogene TRBV3-2), with D unresolved. Germline CDR1 LGHDT, CDR2 YNNKEL (reference sequence). The germline V and J ends were trimmed by 7 bases and 2 bases, with 14 bases remaining between them. This CDR3 comprises 14 residues.

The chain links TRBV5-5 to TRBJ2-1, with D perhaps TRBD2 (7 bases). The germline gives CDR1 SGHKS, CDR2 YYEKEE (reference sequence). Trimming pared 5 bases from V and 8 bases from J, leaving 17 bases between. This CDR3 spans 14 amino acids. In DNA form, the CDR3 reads TGTGCCAGCAGTCTTGGGGGGGCGCTTGATGAGCAGTTCTTC. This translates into CASSLGGALDEQFF.

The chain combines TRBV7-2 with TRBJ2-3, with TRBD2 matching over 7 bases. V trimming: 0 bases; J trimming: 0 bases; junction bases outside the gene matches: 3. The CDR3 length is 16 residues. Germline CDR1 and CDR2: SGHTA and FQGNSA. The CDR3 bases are TGTGCCAGCAGCTTAGCAGCGGGGTCTAGCACAGATACGCAGTATTTT. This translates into CASSLAAGSSTDTQYF.

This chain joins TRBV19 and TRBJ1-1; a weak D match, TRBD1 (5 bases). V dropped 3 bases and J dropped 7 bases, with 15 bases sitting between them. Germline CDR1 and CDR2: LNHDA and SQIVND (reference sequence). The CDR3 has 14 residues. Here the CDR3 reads CASSMIGRAVEAFF. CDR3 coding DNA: TGTGCCAGTAGTATGATCGGCAGGGCGGTTGAAGCTTTCTTT.

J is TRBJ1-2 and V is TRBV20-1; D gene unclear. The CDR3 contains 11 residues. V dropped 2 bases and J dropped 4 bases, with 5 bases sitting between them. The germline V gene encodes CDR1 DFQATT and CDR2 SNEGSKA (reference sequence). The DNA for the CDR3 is TGCAGTGCTAGACACAGCTATGGCTACACCTTC. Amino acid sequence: CSARHSYGYTF.

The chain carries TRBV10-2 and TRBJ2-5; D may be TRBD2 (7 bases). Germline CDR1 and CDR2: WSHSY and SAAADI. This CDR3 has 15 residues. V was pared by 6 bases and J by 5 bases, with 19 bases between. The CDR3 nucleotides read TGCGCCAGCAGGGGGGCGGAAGCCGGGGGGGAGACCCAGTACTTC. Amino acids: CASRGAEAGGETQYF.

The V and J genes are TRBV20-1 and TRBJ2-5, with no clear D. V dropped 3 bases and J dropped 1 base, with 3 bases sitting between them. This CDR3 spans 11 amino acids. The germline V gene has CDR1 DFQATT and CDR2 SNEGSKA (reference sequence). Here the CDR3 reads CSARVQETQYF. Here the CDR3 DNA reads TGCAGTGCTAGGGTCCAAGAGACCCAGTACTTC.

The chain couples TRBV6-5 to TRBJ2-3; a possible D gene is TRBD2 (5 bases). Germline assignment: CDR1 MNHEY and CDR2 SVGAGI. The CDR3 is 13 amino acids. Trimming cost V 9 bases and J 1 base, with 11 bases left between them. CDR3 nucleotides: TGTGCCAGACTCGGCGGGCGCACAGATACGCAGTATTTT. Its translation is CARLGGRTDTQYF.

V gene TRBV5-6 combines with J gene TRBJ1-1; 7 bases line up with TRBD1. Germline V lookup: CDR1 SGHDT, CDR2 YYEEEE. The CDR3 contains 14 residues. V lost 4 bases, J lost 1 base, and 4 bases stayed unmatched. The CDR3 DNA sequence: TGTGCCAGCAGCCTGGGACAGAAGAACACTGAAGCTTTCTTT. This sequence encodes CASSLGQKNTEAFF.